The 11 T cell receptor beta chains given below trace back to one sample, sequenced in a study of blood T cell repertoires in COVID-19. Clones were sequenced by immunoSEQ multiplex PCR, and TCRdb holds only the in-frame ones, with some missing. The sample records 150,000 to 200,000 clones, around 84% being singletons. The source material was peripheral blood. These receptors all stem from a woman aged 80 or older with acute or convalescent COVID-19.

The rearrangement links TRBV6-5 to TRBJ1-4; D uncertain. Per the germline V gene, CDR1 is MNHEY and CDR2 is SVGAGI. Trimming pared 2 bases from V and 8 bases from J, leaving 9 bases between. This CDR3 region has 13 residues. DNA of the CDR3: TGTGCCAGCAGTTACACTTTCGGGGAAAAACTGTTTTTT. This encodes CASSYTFGEKLFF.

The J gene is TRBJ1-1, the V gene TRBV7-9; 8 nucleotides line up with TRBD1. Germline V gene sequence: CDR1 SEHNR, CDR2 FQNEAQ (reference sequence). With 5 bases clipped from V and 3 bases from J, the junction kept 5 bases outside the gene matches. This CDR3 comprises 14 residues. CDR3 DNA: TGTGCCAGCAGCATACGACAGGGGTACACTGAAGCTTTCTTT. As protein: CASSIRQGYTEAFF.

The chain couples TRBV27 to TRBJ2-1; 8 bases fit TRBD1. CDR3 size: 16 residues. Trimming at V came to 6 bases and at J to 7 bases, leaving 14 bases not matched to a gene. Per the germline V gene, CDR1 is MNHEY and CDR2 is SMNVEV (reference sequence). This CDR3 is CASSLSPGGHGNEQFF. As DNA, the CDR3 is TGTGCCAGCAGCCTATCCCCAGGGGGCCATGGGAATGAGCAGTTCTTC.

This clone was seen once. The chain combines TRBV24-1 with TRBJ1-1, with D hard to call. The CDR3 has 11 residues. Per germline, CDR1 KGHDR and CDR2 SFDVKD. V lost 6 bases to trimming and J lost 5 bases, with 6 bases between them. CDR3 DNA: TGTGCCACCAGTCGAGTGACTGAAGCTTTCTTT. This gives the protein CATSRVTEAFF.

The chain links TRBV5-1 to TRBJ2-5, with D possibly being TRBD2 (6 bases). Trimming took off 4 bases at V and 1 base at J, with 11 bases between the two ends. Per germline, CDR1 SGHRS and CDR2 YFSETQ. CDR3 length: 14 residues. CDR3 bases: TGCGCCAGCAGCCGTGGCGGGGTCCAAGAGACCCAGTACTTC. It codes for CASSRGGVQETQYF.

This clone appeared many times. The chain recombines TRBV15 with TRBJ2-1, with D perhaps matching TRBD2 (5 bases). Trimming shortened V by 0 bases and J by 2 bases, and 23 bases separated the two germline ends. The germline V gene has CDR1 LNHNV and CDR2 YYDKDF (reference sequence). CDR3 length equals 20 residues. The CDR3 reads CATSREIGEGEVDPYNEQFF. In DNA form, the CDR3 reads TGTGCCACCAGCAGAGAGATAGGAGAGGGAGAGGTTGATCCCTACAATGAGCAGTTCTTC. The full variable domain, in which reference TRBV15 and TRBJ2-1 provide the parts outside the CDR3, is DAMVIQNPRYQVTQFGKPVTLSCSQTLNHNVMYWYQQKSSQAPKLLFHYYDKDFNNEADTPDNFQSRRPNTSFCFLDIRSPGLGDTAMYLCATSREIGEGEVDPYNEQFFGPGTRLTVL.

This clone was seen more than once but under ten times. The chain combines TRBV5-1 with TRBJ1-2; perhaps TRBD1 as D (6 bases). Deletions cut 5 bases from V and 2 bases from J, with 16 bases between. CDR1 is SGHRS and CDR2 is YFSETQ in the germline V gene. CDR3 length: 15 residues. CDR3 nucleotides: TGCGCCAGCAGTTTTGGACAGACCCCAAACTATGGCTACACCTTC. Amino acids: CASSFGQTPNYGYTF. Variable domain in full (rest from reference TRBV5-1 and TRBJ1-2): KAGVTQTPRYLIKTRGQQVTLSCSPISGHRSVSWYQQTPGQGLQFLFEYFSETQRNKGNFPGRFSGRQFSNSRSEMNVSTLELGDSALYLCASSFGQTPNYGYTFGSGTRLTVV.

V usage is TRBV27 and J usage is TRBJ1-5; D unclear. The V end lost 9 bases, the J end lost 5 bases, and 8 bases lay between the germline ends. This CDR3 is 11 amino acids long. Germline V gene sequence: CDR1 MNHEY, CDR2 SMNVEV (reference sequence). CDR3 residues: CASSNYQPQHF. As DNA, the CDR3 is TGTGCCAGTTCCAATTATCAGCCCCAGCATTTT.

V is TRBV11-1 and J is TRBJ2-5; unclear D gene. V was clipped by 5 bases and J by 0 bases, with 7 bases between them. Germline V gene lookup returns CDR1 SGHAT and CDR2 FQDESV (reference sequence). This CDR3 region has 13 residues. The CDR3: CASSPDNQETQYF. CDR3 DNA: TGTGCCAGCAGCCCTGACAACCAAGAGACCCAGTACTTC.

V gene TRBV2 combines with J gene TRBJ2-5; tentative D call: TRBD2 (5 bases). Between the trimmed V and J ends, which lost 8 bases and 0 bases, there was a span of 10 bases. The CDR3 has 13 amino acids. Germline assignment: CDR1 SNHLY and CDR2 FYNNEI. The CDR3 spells CASRLLDQETQYF. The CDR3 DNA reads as TGTGCCAGCCGACTACTAGACCAAGAGACCCAGTACTTC.

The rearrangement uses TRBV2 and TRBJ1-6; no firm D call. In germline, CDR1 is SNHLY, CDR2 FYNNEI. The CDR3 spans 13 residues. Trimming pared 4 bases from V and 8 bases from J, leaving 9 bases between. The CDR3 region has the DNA TGTGCCAGCAGTGTGGGCTGGGATTCACCCCTCCACTTT. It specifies CASSVGWDSPLHF. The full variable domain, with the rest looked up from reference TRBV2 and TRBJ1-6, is EPEVTQTPSHQVTQMGQEVILRCVPISNHLYFYWYRQILGQKVEFLVSFYNNEISEKSEIFDDQFSVERPDGSNFTLKIRSTKLEDSAMYFCASSVGWDSPLHFGNGTRLTVT.